This T cell receptor (beta chain) was captured by sequencing in a study of Ad26.COV2.S vaccination and SARS-CoV-2 variants. Per the germline V gene, CDR1 is LGHNA and CDR2 is YSLEER. V dropped 4 bases and J dropped 2 bases, with 12 bases sitting between them. The CDR3 is made up of 15 amino acids. Produced via immunoSEQ multiplex PCR; TCRdb's table is partial and in-frame only. The repertoire has hundreds of thousands of clones, 89% of them found once; the top ten carry approximately 1.5%. As to treatment: 15 to 20 received Ad26.COV2.S at low or high dose, single or two shots; about 5 received placebo; per-sample allocation not given. Sampling occurred on day 63 after the first vaccine or placebo injection. Immunization relied on an Ad26 vector, which expressed Wuhan-strain SARS-CoV-2 spike.

The source of this sequence is a person between 18 and 65 years old who received the Ad26.COV2.S COVID-19 vaccine or a placebo. The sample in question was peripheral blood, obtained in a trial of Ad26.COV2.S vaccine versus placebo. The chain links TRBV4-3 to TRBJ1-5, with D possibly TRBD1 on 5 matching bases. The CDR3 DNA sequence: TGCGCCAGCAGCCGATCCCAGGGAGGCAATCAGCCCCAGCATTTT. It is translated as CASSRSQGGNQPQHF.